These 31 T cell receptor beta chains were all obtained from the same sample, sequenced in a study of CD8+CD57+ T cells in acquired aplastic anemia. The template for TCR beta VDJ and CDR3 sequence profiling was genomic DNA. Using its own MiXCR run on the reads, TCRdb lists one record per CDR3 protein. This table holds 150,000 to 200,000 distinct CDR3 sequences, about 45% found once. Only patients with CD8+CD57+ cell expansion on flow cytometry were chosen for sequencing. The specimen was sorted CD4+, CD8+, or CD8+CD57+ T cells (not recorded which) from PBMCs. These receptors came from a human donor with aplastic anemia.

The J gene is TRBJ2-3, the V gene TRBV6-2 or TRBV6-3; perhaps TRBD2 as D (6 bases). This CDR3 is built from 19 residues. Looked up from germline, CDR1 is MNHEY and CDR2 is SVGEGT. V dropped 0 bases and J dropped 2 bases, with 21 bases sitting between them. The DNA for the CDR3 is TGTGCCAGCAGTTACTCGATAATTTCTGGGGCGGGGACCACAGATACGCAGTATTTT. Protein sequence: CASSYSIISGAGTTDTQYF.

Only a few counts were recorded for this clonotype. V gene TRBV20-1 combines with J gene TRBJ1-2, with D hard to call. CDR1 and CDR2 from the germline V gene are DFQATT and SNEGSKA (reference sequence). This CDR3 contains 12 residues. Trimming removed 3 bases at V and 8 bases at J, with 13 bases between. In DNA, the CDR3 is TGCAGTGCTAGTGTCCAGGCGAGGGGCTACACCTTC. Its protein product is CSASVQARGYTF.

J is TRBJ2-7 and V is TRBV28; 10 bases are a match to TRBD2. The CDR3 is made up of 16 amino acids. CDR1 is MDHEN, CDR2 SYDVKM, per germline. V shed 7 bases, J shed 4 bases, and the junction held 13 bases outside the gene matches. CDR3 bases: TGTGCCAGCACCTCCCCCGGGACTAGCGTGCCTTACGAGCAGTACTTC. Protein product: CASTSPGTSVPYEQYF.

This clonotype was recorded many times. J is TRBJ1-2 and V is TRBV12-3 or TRBV12-4; perhaps TRBD1 as D (5 bases). Trimming removed 8 bases at V and 2 bases at J, with 9 bases between. The CDR3 is made up of 12 amino acids. CDR3 sequence reads: CASVRVNYGYTF. In nucleotides, the CDR3 is TGTGCCAGCGTCAGGGTGAACTATGGCTACACCTTC.

CDR3: CASSVITGTGANVLTF. In nucleotides, the CDR3 is TGTGCCAGCAGTGTAATAACAGGGACTGGGGCCAACGTCCTGACTTTC. The chain employs TRBV25-1 and TRBJ2-6; tentative D call: TRBD1 (6 bases). The CDR3 sequence is 16 residues long. Trimming left V 4 bases short and J 2 bases short, with 12 bases between. CDR1 MGHDK and CDR2 SYGVNS come from the germline V gene.

In its sample, this clonotype was seen many times. This chain uses TRBV2 with TRBJ1-4, with D perhaps matching TRBD1 (5 bases). The CDR3 extends over 15 amino acids. Trimming took 6 bases from V and 5 from J, leaving 16 bases between them. The germline V gene encodes CDR1 SNHLY and CDR2 FYNNEI. The CDR3 bases are TGTGCCAGCAGCTATACCGGGACCGTGAATGAAAAACTGTTTTTT. Amino acid sequence: CASSYTGTVNEKLFF.

Written as DNA, the CDR3 is TGCAGTGCTGGGAGGGGAGGGAACACCGGGGAGCTGTTTTTT. Translation: CSAGRGGNTGELFF. The V call is TRBV20-1, the J call TRBJ2-2; TRBD2 matches at 7 bases. CDR1 is DFQATT and CDR2 is SNEGSKA in the germline V gene (reference sequence). The CDR3 is 14 amino acids. V was clipped by 5 bases and J by 1 base; unmatched bases: 4.

This clonotype has a count of ten or more. V gene TRBV20-1 combines with J gene TRBJ2-1; a possible D gene is TRBD2 (6 bases). The germline gives CDR1 DFQATT, CDR2 SNEGSKA (reference sequence). V was shortened by 5 bases and J by 7 bases, with 15 bases between the two germline ends. This CDR3 comprises 13 residues. CDR3: CSAALTGGNEQFF. The CDR3 bases are TGCAGTGCTGCCCTGACTGGGGGGAATGAGCAGTTCTTC.

This clonotype was seen more than once but under ten times. The V gene is TRBV28, the J gene TRBJ2-7; 7 bases agree with TRBD2. Unmatched junction bases numbered 15, after V lost 6 bases and J lost 7 bases. Germline values: CDR1 MDHEN, CDR2 SYDVKM. This CDR3 contains 15 residues. Written as DNA, the CDR3 is TGTGCCAGCAGGGGGAGGGATTCGGTTTCTAGGGAGCAGTACTTC. Its translation is CASRGRDSVSREQYF.

This clonotype appeared once. V and J are TRBV5-1 and TRBJ1-1; TRBD1 matches 8 bases. J was trimmed by 4 bases and V by 5 bases; bases with no gene match: 1. The V gene's germline CDR1 is SGHRS and CDR2 YFSETQ. The CDR3 is made up of 12 amino acids. The CDR3 DNA is TGCGCCAGCAGGGACAGGGTCACTGAAGCTTTCTTT. Translation: CASRDRVTEAFF.

The V gene is TRBV12-3 or TRBV12-4, the J gene TRBJ2-1; TRBD1 matches at 11 bases. CDR3 length equals 17 residues. V dropped 1 base and J dropped 10; count of bases not matched to a gene: 12. CDR3 sequence (DNA): TGTGCCAGCAGTTTAGGGAGTGGGACAGGGGGAATTGGCGAGCAGTTCTTC. This codes for CASSLGSGTGGIGEQFF.

This sequence joins TRBV7-2 and TRBJ1-6, with TRBD1 identical over 7 bases. Germline CDR1 and CDR2: SGHTA and FQGNSA. The CDR3 is made up of 15 amino acids. The trim removed 3 bases at V and 7 bases at J, leaving 6 bases unmatched. CDR3 DNA: TGTGCCAGCAGCTTGGGGGACAGTCGGAATTCACCCCTCCACTTT. Translation: CASSLGDSRNSPLHF.

The CDR3 is CATSDPRSALGADTQYF. CDR3 sequence (DNA): TGTGCCACCAGTGATCCCCGCTCAGCACTGGGGGCAGATACGCAGTATTTT. The chain combines TRBV24-1 with TRBJ2-3; TRBD1 or TRBD2 may be the D gene (5 bases each). This CDR3 region has 17 residues. CDR1 KGHDR and CDR2 SFDVKD come from the germline V gene. V lost 3 bases and J 4 bases, leaving 19 bases between the germline ends.

This clonotype was detected once. In this CDR3 the conserved last residue, phenylalanine or tryptophan, is missing, so a read error is likely. The gene calls are TRBV7-2 and TRBJ2-5; D possibly corresponds to TRBD2 (5 bases). This CDR3 has 14 residues. Germline lookup yields CDR1 SGHTA and CDR2 FQGNSA. This chain's CDR3 is CASSLIGVPGTQYS. CDR3 sequence (DNA): TGCGCCAGCAGCCTCATCGGGGTCCCAGGGACCCAGTACTCC.

This clonotype occurred a few times. In nucleotides, the CDR3 is TGTGCCAGCAGTCGGGACGGAAACTACGAGCAGTACTTC. Translated, it gives CASSRDGNYEQYF. The rearrangement links TRBV6-1 to TRBJ2-7; either TRBD1 or TRBD2 may supply D (5 bases each). This CDR3 spans 13 amino acids. V dropped 5 bases and J dropped 3 bases, with 11 bases sitting between them. Per the germline V gene, CDR1 is MNHNS and CDR2 is SASEGT.

V is TRBV5-5 and J is TRBJ2-7, with 7 bases identical to TRBD1. Losses at the gene ends were 5 bases for V and 6 bases for J; bases not matched to a gene: 14. CDR1 SGHKS and CDR2 YYEKEE come from the germline V gene (reference sequence). CDR3 size: 15 residues. CDR3 sequence (DNA): TGTGCCAGCAGAAGGGGACAGCCTTCCCCCTCCGAGCAGTACTTC. Encoded protein: CASRRGQPSPSEQYF. The variable domain in full, completed from reference TRBV5-5 and TRBJ2-7, reads DAGVTQSPTHLIKTRGQQVTLRCSPISGHKSVSWYQQVLGQGPQFIFQYYEKEERGRGNFPDRFSARQFPNYSSELNVNALLLGDSALYLCASRRGQPSPSEQYFGPGTRLTVT.

The sample holds many counts of this clonotype. The chain uses TRBV12-3 or TRBV12-4 and TRBJ1-1, with TRBD1 matching 11 bases. The CDR3 consists of 16 residues. J gave up 1 base and V 6 bases, and 7 bases lay outside the gene matches. This chain's CDR3 is CASRHSGTGGNTEAFF. The CDR3 nucleotides are TGTGCCAGCAGGCACTCCGGGACAGGGGGGAACACTGAAGCTTTCTTT.

The sample holds many counts of this clonotype. The chain couples TRBV7-9 to TRBJ2-1; D remains unclear. Trimming cost V 0 bases and J 7 bases, with 7 bases left between them. The CDR3 has 13 residues. Germline V gives CDR1 SEHNR, CDR2 FQNEAQ (reference sequence). CDR3 amino acids: CASSLAPLNEQFF. CDR3 in DNA: TGTGCCAGCAGCTTAGCGCCACTGAATGAGCAGTTCTTC.

The rearrangement joins TRBV12-3 or TRBV12-4 to TRBJ1-1; D call uncertain. This CDR3 comprises 14 residues. Between the trimmed V and J ends, which lost 4 bases and 7 bases, there was a span of 16 bases. CDR3 coding DNA: TGTGCCAGCAGTTCCGGTGGGAGACGGGATGAAGCTTTCTTT. This gives the protein CASSSGGRRDEAFF.

V gene TRBV20-1 combines with J gene TRBJ2-3; 12 bases are shared with TRBD2. In germline, CDR1 is DFQATT, CDR2 SNEGSKA (reference sequence). This CDR3 comprises 16 residues. J was trimmed by 1 base and V by 6 bases; bases with no gene match: 8. The DNA of the CDR3 is TGCAGTGCCCCCCTACTAGCGGGAGGAGGCACAGATACGCAGTATTTT. As protein: CSAPLLAGGGTDTQYF.

The chain has TRBV24-1 and TRBJ2-3; D gene unclear. The CDR3 spans 13 residues. Per the germline V gene, CDR1 is KGHDR and CDR2 is SFDVKD. The V end lost 7 bases, the J end lost 2 bases, and 9 bases lay between the germline ends. The CDR3 DNA reads TGTGCCACCAGGGCAGAGGTCACAGATACGCAGTATTTT. It specifies CATRAEVTDTQYF.

This clonotype was recorded many times. V usage is TRBV12-3 or TRBV12-4 and J usage is TRBJ1-1; D remains ambiguous. The length of the CDR3 is 13 residues. The V end lost 6 bases, the J end lost 5 bases, and 13 bases lay between the germline ends. In nucleotides, the CDR3 is TGTGCCAGCAGGTGGACGGATGGGACTGAAGCTTTCTTT. It translates to CASRWTDGTEAFF.

The V call is TRBV20-1, the J call TRBJ2-1; weak D call: TRBD2 (6 bases). Germline V CDR1 and CDR2: DFQATT, SNEGSKA (reference sequence). V was shortened by 1 base and J by 3 bases, with 13 bases between the two germline ends. This CDR3 spans 15 amino acids. In DNA form, the CDR3 reads TGCAGTGCTAGAGTTTCGGGGGTTCTCTACAATGAGCAGTTCTTC. It specifies CSARVSGVLYNEQFF.

This clonotype was seen only a few times. The chain recombines TRBV24-1 with TRBJ1-1, with D unclear. The V end lost 4 bases, the J end lost 1 base, and 3 bases lay between the germline ends. Germline CDR1 is KGHDR and CDR2 is SFDVKD. The CDR3 is 12 amino acids. The CDR3 loop reads CATSDPNTEAFF. The CDR3 nucleotides are TGTGCCACCAGTGACCCGAACACTGAAGCTTTCTTT.

This clonotype was picked up many times. The rearrangement joins TRBV6-1 to TRBJ1-5; 7 nucleotides line up with TRBD1. The germline CDR1 and CDR2 sequences are MNHNS and SASEGT. CDR3 length: 16 amino acids. Trimming took 0 bases from V and 7 from J; bases not matched to a gene: 9. The CDR3 reads CASSEATGGGQQPQHF. The CDR3 nucleotides are TGTGCCAGCAGTGAAGCTACTGGAGGGGGCCAACAGCCCCAGCATTTT.

Points on this clonotype: A read error may be the cause here, since a much bigger clone is one base away. This CDR3 fails to terminate in the conserved phenylalanine or tryptophan, so it likely reflects a read error. The rearrangement uses TRBV10-3 and TRBJ1-5; no clear D gene. The germline gives CDR1 ENHRY, CDR2 SYGVKD. The CDR3 totals 13 residues. V was pared by 3 bases and J by 4 bases, with 7 bases between. CDR3 DNA sequence: TGTGCCATCAGTGAAGAAGCTAATCAGCCCCAGCATTCT. Translating it yields CAISEEANQPQHS.

This chain links TRBV28 with TRBJ1-4; D perhaps matches TRBD1 (5 bases). Trimming removed 9 bases at V and 1 base at J, with 6 bases between. CDR1 and CDR2 from the germline V gene are MDHEN and SYDVKM. The CDR3 totals 12 residues. The CDR3 DNA reads as TGTGCCAGTCAGGGAACTAATGAAAAACTGTTTTTT. It translates to CASQGTNEKLFF.

CDR3 DNA sequence: TGTGCCAGCAGCTCCCGAAAGGGGACGGGGACCCAGTACTTC. Its protein product is CASSSRKGTGTQYF. This sequence joins TRBV13 and TRBJ2-5; tentatively, D is TRBD1 or TRBD2 (5 bases each). Germline CDR1 reads PRHDT; CDR2 reads FYEKMQ (reference sequence). The CDR3 has 14 amino acids. V was pared by 4 bases and J by 7 bases, with 16 bases between.

The genes are TRBV10-2 and TRBJ2-5; possibly TRBD1 or TRBD2 for D (5 bases each). Germline CDR1 WSHSY, CDR2 SAAADI. Trimming shortened V by 10 bases and J by 5 bases, and 11 bases separated the two germline ends. The CDR3 consists of 11 residues. This CDR3 is CATTRDETQYF. In nucleotides, the CDR3 is TGCGCCACAACTAGGGACGAGACCCAGTACTTC.

The chain carries TRBV6-5 and TRBJ1-4, with D perhaps matching TRBD1 (6 bases). CDR3 length equals 16 residues. V shed 0 bases and J shed 6 bases, with 14 bases lying between them. Germline loops: CDR1 MNHEY, CDR2 SVGAGI. The CDR3 coding sequence is TGTGCCAGCAGTTACTCCATGGTCGGGGGCGATGAAAAACTGTTTTTT. It is translated as CASSYSMVGGDEKLFF.

This chain joins TRBV19 and TRBJ2-7; 9 bases map to TRBD1. V gave up 3 bases and J gave up 3 bases; unmatched junction bases: 6. This CDR3 has 15 residues. Germline values: CDR1 LNHDA, CDR2 SQIVND (reference sequence). As DNA, the CDR3 is TGTGCCAGTAGTATCCTGGGACAGGGAAACTACGAGCAGTACTTC. Translated, it gives CASSILGQGNYEQYF.